Each of the 21 T cell receptor beta chains below was sequenced from the same sample in a study of shared clonotypes between healthy human individuals. Some clones are missing from TCRdb's copy, which holds only in-frame ones; the method was immunoSEQ multiplex PCR. The sample gives around 530,000 clones, roughly 79% of which show up once; about 11% is in the top ten. Sequencing was performed on PBMCs. The receptors originated from a woman in her thirties or forties in good health. Some clones in this sample may be carry-over from other donors' samples.

This clone was recorded a few times. J is TRBJ1-2 and V is TRBV7-9; D unresolved. CDR1 and CDR2 (germline): SEHNR, FQNEAQ (reference sequence). The length of the CDR3 is 13 residues. The V end was cut by 3 bases, the J end by 1 base, with 6 bases between. The CDR3 region has the DNA TGTGCCAGCAGCTTGGGCAATAACTATGGCTACACCTTC. This codes for CASSLGNNYGYTF.

The chain joins TRBV7-2 to TRBJ2-7; a weak D match, TRBD2 (6 bases). The CDR3 covers 16 residues. Germline CDR1 reads SGHTA; CDR2 reads FQGNSA. Trimming removed 1 base at V and 2 bases at J, with 15 bases between. Written as DNA, the CDR3 is TGTGCCAGCAGCTTAGTAGGTTCGGGGGTGCCCTACGAGCAGTACTTC. This gives the protein CASSLVGSGVPYEQYF.

This chain joins TRBV6-5 and TRBJ2-2, with D possibly TRBD1 on 6 matching bases. Trimming took 2 bases from V and 9 from J, leaving 13 bases between them. CDR1 is MNHEY and CDR2 is SVGAGI in the germline V gene. The CDR3 covers 14 residues. As DNA, the CDR3 is TGTGCCAGCAGTTACGCCCAGGGGTACCGGGAGCTGTTTTTT. This codes for CASSYAQGYRELFF.

In this sample, this clone turned up a few times. The genes are TRBV5-1 and TRBJ2-7; D might be TRBD1 (5 bases). The CDR3 contains 13 residues. Germline V CDR1 and CDR2: SGHRS, YFSETQ. The V gene lost 1 base and the J gene lost 4 bases, with 9 bases spanning the gap. As DNA, the CDR3 is TGCGCCAGCAGCTTGAGTAAGGGGTACGAGCAGTACTTC. It codes for CASSLSKGYEQYF.

The chain joins TRBV5-1 to TRBJ1-1; D not certain. The V gene's germline CDR1 is SGHRS and CDR2 YFSETQ. The V end lost 2 bases, the J end lost 1 base, and 9 bases lay between the germline ends. This CDR3 is 14 amino acids long. The CDR3 DNA reads TGCGCCAGCAGCTTTGCCGACTCGAACACTGAAGCTTTCTTT. This sequence encodes CASSFADSNTEAFF.

This clone was detected ten times or more. V gene TRBV27 combines with J gene TRBJ1-2; D gene ambiguous. The germline CDR1 and CDR2 sequences are MNHEY and SMNVEV (reference sequence). The CDR3 runs to 13 residues. With 0 bases removed from V and 4 bases from J, the gap between germline ends came to 6 bases. Here the CDR3 DNA reads TGTGCCAGCAGTTTATCCGGTGGCTATGGCTACACCTTC. Translation gives CASSLSGGYGYTF.

This clone was seen a handful of times. This CDR3 is CASSEWAAQETQYF. The DNA for the CDR3 is TGTGCCAGCAGTGAATGGGCAGCTCAAGAGACCCAGTACTTC. The chain carries TRBV25-1 and TRBJ2-5; D remains unclear. The V end lost 1 base, the J end lost 2 bases, and 8 bases lay between the germline ends. The CDR3 has 14 residues. Germline values: CDR1 MGHDK, CDR2 SYGVNS.

The genes are TRBV6-4 and TRBJ2-3; 8 nucleotides match TRBD2. Trimming took 3 bases from V and 1 from J; bases not matched to a gene: 6. The CDR3 is 16 amino acids. The V gene's germline CDR1 is MRHNA and CDR2 SNTAGT. The CDR3 DNA is TGTGCCAGCAGTGAATTCGCGACTAGCGGCACAGATACGCAGTATTTT. Translating gives CASSEFATSGTDTQYF.

The genes are TRBV18 and TRBJ2-7; TRBD1 might be the D (8 bases). CDR3 size: 16 residues. Germline CDR1 KGHSH, CDR2 LQKENI. V gave up 3 bases and J gave up 0 bases, with 15 bases separating them. The CDR3 DNA sequence: TGTGCCAGCTCACCCGGGACAGGCGGGAGCTCCTACGAGCAGTACTTC. It encodes CASSPGTGGSSYEQYF.

This clone has a single count. The chain has TRBV28 and TRBJ2-5; 16 positions agree with TRBD2. The trim removed 6 bases at V and 5 bases at J, leaving 6 bases unmatched. CDR3 length: 16 amino acids. Germline loops: CDR1 MDHEN, CDR2 SYDVKM. For the CDR3, the DNA is TGTGCCAGCAGACTCGGGGGACTAGCGGGAGGGGAGACCCAGTACTTC. It specifies CASRLGGLAGGETQYF.

V is TRBV30 and J is TRBJ2-7, with TRBD1 matching 8 bases. The CDR3 length is 14 residues. V was pared by 4 bases and J by 4 bases, with 9 bases of the junction left unmatched. Germline V gene data show CDR1 as GTSNPN and CDR2 as SVGIG (reference sequence). The CDR3 DNA reads as TGTGCCTGGACCGTCAGGGGGCGGGTATACGAGCAGTACTTC. It yields the protein CAWTVRGRVYEQYF.

A word on this clone: The sample carries other DNA sequences with the same CDR3. The chain carries TRBV28 and TRBJ2-1, with D uncertain. Germline-derived CDR1 and CDR2 are MDHEN and SYDVKM. This CDR3 contains 12 residues. V lost 3 bases to trimming and J lost 4 bases, with 4 bases between them. The CDR3 DNA follows: TGTGCCAGCAGTTTGTCTTACAATGAGCAGTTCTTC. This gives the protein CASSLSYNEQFF.

This rearrangement joins TRBV7-3 to TRBJ2-6; 9 bases are a match to TRBD1. V was clipped by 6 bases and J by 2 bases; unmatched bases: 5. This CDR3 has 16 amino acids. CDR1 is SGHTA, CDR2 FQGTGA, per germline. CDR3 bases: TGTGCCAGCAGTTTCAACAGGGGGCCTGGGGCCAACGTCCTGACTTTC. Translating gives CASSFNRGPGANVLTF.

The sample holds a few counts of this clone. The chain combines TRBV6-1 with TRBJ2-1; D may be TRBD1 (5 bases). The CDR3 runs to 13 residues. Germline V lookup: CDR1 MNHNS, CDR2 SASEGT. Deletions cut 2 bases from V and 4 bases from J, with 6 bases between. The CDR3 nucleotides are TGTGCCAGCAGTGAACAGGGTTACAATGAGCAGTTCTTC. Its translation is CASSEQGYNEQFF.

This clone was found once. The chain uses TRBV19 and TRBJ2-7; possible D gene TRBD1, 6 bases. Trimming cost V 8 bases and J 3 bases, with 20 bases left between them. The CDR3 loop spans 15 amino acids. From germline, CDR1 is LNHDA and CDR2 SQIVND (reference sequence). CDR3 coding DNA: TGTGCCAGTTCCCCTCAAAGTAAAGGGGGCTACGAGCAGTACTTC. Its protein is CASSPQSKGGYEQYF.

The rearrangement links TRBV7-6 to TRBJ2-7, with unresolved D. The CDR3 is made up of 16 amino acids. V was pared by 1 base and J by 1 base, with 14 bases between. The germline V gene has CDR1 SGHVS and CDR2 FNYEAQ. CDR3 sequence (DNA): TGTGCCAGCAGCTTAGGCCTGGGCGGCTCTTCCTACGAGCAGTACTTC. This encodes CASSLGLGGSSYEQYF.

J is TRBJ2-7 and V is TRBV5-6; 9 bases map to TRBD2. Germline V lookup: CDR1 SGHDT, CDR2 YYEEEE. The CDR3 has 18 amino acids. After removal of 3 bases from V and 0 bases from J, the junction contained 13 bases not matched to a gene. This chain's CDR3 is CASSSLAGLPGDSYEQYF. The CDR3 DNA follows: TGTGCCAGCAGCTCACTAGCGGGCCTCCCGGGGGACTCCTACGAGCAGTACTTC.

This clone was seen a handful of times. Other DNA variants within this sample encode the same CDR3. The J gene is TRBJ2-7, the V gene TRBV5-6, with D perhaps TRBD1 (5 bases). V lost 4 bases to trimming and J lost 5 bases, with 13 bases between them. CDR3 length: 13 residues. Germline CDR1 SGHDT, CDR2 YYEEEE. CDR3 amino acids: CASSLDRVNEQYF. In DNA, the CDR3 is TGTGCCAGCAGCCTAGACAGAGTCAACGAGCAGTACTTC.

The chain employs TRBV19 and TRBJ1-2; 9 nucleotides agree with TRBD1. The germline V gene encodes CDR1 LNHDA and CDR2 SQIVND (reference sequence). V gave up 6 bases and J gave up 3 bases; unmatched junction bases: 2. The CDR3 runs 13 residues. The CDR3 nucleotides are TGTGCCAGTAGCAACAGGGGGCACTATGGCTACACCTTC. This translates into CASSNRGHYGYTF.

This clone was recorded once. This chain connects TRBV6-6 to TRBJ1-4, with D possibly matching TRBD1 (5 bases). From germline, CDR1 is MNHNY and CDR2 SVGAGI (reference sequence). Trimming took 5 bases from V and 8 from J, leaving 9 bases between them. This CDR3 contains 12 residues. In DNA, the CDR3 is TGTGCCAGCAGTCTGACAGACGAAAAACTGTTTTTT. Its protein is CASSLTDEKLFF.

This clone was seen only a few times. The gene calls are TRBV6-1 and TRBJ1-1; D call uncertain. This CDR3 spans 15 amino acids. The V gene's germline CDR1 is MNHNS and CDR2 SASEGT. Trimming pared 4 bases from V and 8 bases from J, leaving 20 bases between. CDR3 nucleotide sequence: TGTGCCAGCAGTGCTTATACCGGGCCCCGCGGGGAAGCTTTCTTT. This translates into CASSAYTGPRGEAFF.